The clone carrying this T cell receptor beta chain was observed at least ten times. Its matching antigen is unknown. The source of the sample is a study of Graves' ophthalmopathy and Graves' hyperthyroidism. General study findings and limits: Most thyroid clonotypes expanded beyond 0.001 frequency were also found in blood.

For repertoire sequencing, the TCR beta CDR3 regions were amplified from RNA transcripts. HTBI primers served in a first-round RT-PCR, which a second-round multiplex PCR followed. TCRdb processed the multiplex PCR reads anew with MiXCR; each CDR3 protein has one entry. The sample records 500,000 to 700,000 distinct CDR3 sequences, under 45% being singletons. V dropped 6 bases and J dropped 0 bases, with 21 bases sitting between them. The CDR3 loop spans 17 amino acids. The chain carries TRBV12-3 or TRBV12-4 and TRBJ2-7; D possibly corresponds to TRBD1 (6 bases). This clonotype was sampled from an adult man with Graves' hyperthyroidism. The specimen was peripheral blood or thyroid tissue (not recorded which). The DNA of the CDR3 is TGTGCCAGCAGAAACACAAACTACAGGGTATCCTCCTACGAGCAGTACTTC. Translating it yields CASRNTNYRVSSYEQYF.